This T cell receptor (beta chain) derives from a study of blood T cells in healthy people across ages. Study-wide results and caveats: The recorded TCR beta diversity per million T cells decreased in a roughly linear manner with age.

Every donor provided 8.5 to 10 milliliters of peripheral blood. J lost 7 bases, V lost 5 bases, and 4 bases had no gene match. CDR3 size: 15 residues. In the case of this clonotype: Its antigen is unidentified.

For the second PCR, which ran for roughly 6 to 12 cycles, a sample-barcoded 5' primer and a J-beta primer mix were used. Sequencing yielded, for each sample, at least 3 million paired-end reads carrying CDR3. MiXCR, run by TCRdb on the 5' RACE reads, gives a single entry per CDR3 protein. The repertoire holds approximately 770,000 distinct CDR3 sequences, with roughly 60% as singletons. Source material: blood. This receptor was identified in a man aged 25-45 years in good health. The chain has TRBV12-3 or TRBV12-4 and TRBJ2-3; 15 nucleotides match TRBD2. CDR3 sequence (DNA): TGTGCCAGCAGTAGGACTAGCGGGGGGGTCAATACGCAGTATTTT. Translating gives CASSRTSGGVNTQYF.